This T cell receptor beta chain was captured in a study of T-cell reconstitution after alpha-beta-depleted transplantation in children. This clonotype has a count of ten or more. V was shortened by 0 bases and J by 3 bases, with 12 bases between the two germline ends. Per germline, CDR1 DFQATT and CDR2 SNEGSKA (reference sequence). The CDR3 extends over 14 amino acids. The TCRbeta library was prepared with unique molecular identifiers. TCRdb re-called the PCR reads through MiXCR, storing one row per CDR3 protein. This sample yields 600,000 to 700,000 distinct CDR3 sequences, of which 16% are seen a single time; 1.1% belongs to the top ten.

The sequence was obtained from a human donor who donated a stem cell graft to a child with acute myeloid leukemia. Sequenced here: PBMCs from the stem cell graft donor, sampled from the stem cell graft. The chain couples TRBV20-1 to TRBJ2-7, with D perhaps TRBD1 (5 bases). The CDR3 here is CSARDMDNVYEQYF. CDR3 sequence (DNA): TGCAGTGCTAGAGATATGGACAACGTCTACGAGCAGTACTTC.